The sequence of this T cell receptor (beta chain) was determined in a study of CD8+ T cells in alopecia areata. Using a FACSAria, the CD4+ and CD8+ T cells were sorted from the PBMCs. With regard to this clone: Antigen: not known.

Study findings and constraints: Lesional scalp, notably in alopecia totalis/universalis, had clonality above that of normal scalp. TCRs were shared less clearly across patients than in mice, possibly for HLA-related reasons.

Germline V gene lookup returns CDR1 SQVTM and CDR2 ANQGSEA. V dropped 2 bases and J dropped 7 bases, with 15 bases sitting between them. This CDR3 region has 14 residues. Extracted RNA was reverse transcribed, and the resulting cDNA served as sequencing template. Sequencing used immunoSEQ multiplex PCR; TCRdb keeps in-frame clones, though not all of them. Of 100,000 to 150,000 clones in the sample, roughly two thirds were seen once. The rearrangement uses TRBV29-1 and TRBJ2-1, with D perhaps matching TRBD1 or TRBD2 (7 bases each). Sequenced input: CD4+ T cells sorted from blood. This clonotype was obtained from a human donor in good health. The CDR3 nucleotides are TGCAGCGTTGAAAGGGGGCTAGCGGCAAATGAGCAGTTCTTC. Its protein is CSVERGLAANEQFF.